This T cell receptor beta chain was identified during a study of technical replicates of blood from a few donors. The CDR3 runs to 11 residues. Per the germline V gene, CDR1 is KGHSH and CDR2 is LQKENI. The ends were cut back, 3 bases at V and 5 bases at J, with 5 bases in the middle. Using immunoSEQ multiplex PCR, the repertoire was profiled, and TCRdb retains in-frame clones only, with some absent. The sample shows some 70,000 clones, 80% to 95% of them seen only once. V is TRBV18 and J is TRBJ2-7; no clear D gene. This TCR derives from a human donor in good health. Source material: T cells isolated from PBMCs. Here the CDR3 DNA reads TGTGCCAGCTCACCGGCCCACGAGCAGTACTTC. Protein sequence: CASSPAHEQYF.